The TCR beta chain under discussion was sequenced for a study of T cell changes during pregnancy in multiple sclerosis. Repertoires were generated with immunoSEQ multiplex PCR, while TCRdb's copy carries only in-frame clones and drops some. This table holds about 75,000 clones, about 94% found once. With V trimmed by 5 bases and J by 7 bases, 8 bases remained unmatched. Germline V gives CDR1 LNHDA, CDR2 SQIVND (reference sequence). The CDR3 contains 16 residues. A single count supports this clone. The input for sequencing was CD4+ T cells from peripheral blood mononuclear cells, taken after pregnancy. The chain is built from TRBV19 and TRBJ2-1; 13 bases line up with TRBD2. The source is a female donor with multiple sclerosis, enrolled in a pregnancy study. The CDR3 region has the DNA TGTGCCAGTAGTCGCCGGACTAGCGGGAGTAAAAATGAGCAGTTCTTC. It encodes CASSRRTSGSKNEQFF.